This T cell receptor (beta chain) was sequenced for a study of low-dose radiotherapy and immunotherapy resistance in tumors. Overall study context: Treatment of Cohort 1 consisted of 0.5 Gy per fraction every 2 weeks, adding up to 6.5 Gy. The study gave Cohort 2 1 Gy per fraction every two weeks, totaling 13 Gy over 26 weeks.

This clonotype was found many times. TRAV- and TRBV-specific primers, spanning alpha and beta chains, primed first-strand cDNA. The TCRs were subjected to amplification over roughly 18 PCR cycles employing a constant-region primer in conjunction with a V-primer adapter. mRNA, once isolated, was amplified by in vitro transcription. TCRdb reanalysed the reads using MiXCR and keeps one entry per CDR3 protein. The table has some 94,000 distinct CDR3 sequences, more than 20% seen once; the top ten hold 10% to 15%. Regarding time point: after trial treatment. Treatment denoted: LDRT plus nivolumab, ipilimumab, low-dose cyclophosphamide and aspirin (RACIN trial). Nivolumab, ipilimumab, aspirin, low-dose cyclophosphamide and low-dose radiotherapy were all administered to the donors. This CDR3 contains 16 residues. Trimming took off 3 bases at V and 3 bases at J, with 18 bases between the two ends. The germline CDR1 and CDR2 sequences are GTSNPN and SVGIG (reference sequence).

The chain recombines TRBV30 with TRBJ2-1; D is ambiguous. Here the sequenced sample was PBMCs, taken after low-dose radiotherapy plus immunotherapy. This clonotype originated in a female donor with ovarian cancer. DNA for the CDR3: TGTGCCTGGAGCGGCCTGGGTAGTAAGGGCTACAATGAGCAGTTCTTC. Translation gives CAWSGLGSKGYNEQFF. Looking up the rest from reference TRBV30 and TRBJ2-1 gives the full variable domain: SQTIHQWPATLVQPVGSPLSLECTVEGTSNPNLYWYRQAAGRGLQLLFYSVGIGQISSEVPQNLSASRPQDRQFILSSKKLLLSDSGFYLCAWSGLGSKGYNEQFFGPGTRLTVL.